The clone carrying this T cell receptor beta chain was counted a few times. These data come from a study of cytomegalovirus exposure and HLA in healthy donors. PCR used 60 Vbeta primers and 13 Jbeta primers. The repertoire was sequenced with immunoSEQ multiplex PCR; TCRdb's copy has only in-frame clones and lacks some. The profile covers under 85,000 clones, with roughly 74% appearing a single time and approximately 22% taken by the ten largest. J lost 2 bases, V lost 5 bases, and 9 bases had no gene match. Per germline, CDR1 MNHNY and CDR2 SVGAGI (reference sequence). The CDR3 has 16 amino acids. The rearrangement uses TRBV6-6 and TRBJ1-2; 9 bases align to TRBD1. The origin of this receptor is a woman aged 25 to 45 in good health and CMV-seropositive. Sequencing used PBMCs. The CDR3 sequence is CASSRGGDRGNYGYTF. The DNA of the CDR3 is TGTGCCAGCAGTAGGGGTGGAGACAGGGGGAACTATGGCTACACCTTC.